The T cell receptor beta chain under discussion was sequenced for a study of beta chain features in type 1 diabetes. Turning to the study itself: Cell yields, gender and age were comparable in patients and healthy donors.

Blood was drawn once from each donor into heparinised tubes. The draws averaged approximately 120 mL. Study-wide points: Sequencing of cDNA might inflate the share of cells that strongly express TCR.

The entirety of the isolated RNA underwent reverse transcription, so expressed TCRB transcripts were sequenced. Only in-frame clones appear in the TCRdb table, and some are missing; sequencing was by immunoSEQ multiplex PCR. In the table there are around 340,000 clones, roughly a fifth of which are singletons. This clone was recorded a few times. What it binds is unknown. Germline CDR1 and CDR2: SGHDT and YYEEEE. This CDR3 region has 14 residues. The V and J ends lost 1 base and 10 bases, in that order; junction bases with no gene match: 7. Sample: naive CD4+ T cells from blood. This rearrangement joins TRBV5-6 to TRBJ2-7; TRBD2 matches at 11 bases. The TCR comes from a young woman in good health. The CDR3 is CASSLLAGGRRQYF. The CDR3 nucleotides read TGTGCCAGCAGCTTGCTAGCGGGAGGACGCCGCCAGTACTTC.